This T cell receptor beta chain is from a study of cytomegalovirus exposure and HLA in healthy donors. The primer mix had 60 Vbeta and 13 Jbeta primers. The protocol was immunoSEQ multiplex PCR, while the TCRdb copy is restricted to in-frame clones and leaves out a portion. There are 60,000 to 90,000 clones in the sample; 60% to 70% occur only once, and 7.6% lies in the top ten. V lost 0 bases and J lost 2; bases outside the gene matches: 2. Germline CDR1 is MNHEY and CDR2 is SVGAGI. This CDR3 has 15 amino acids. Sequencing used PBMCs. This sequence was found in a man in his forties in good health and CMV-seropositive. The chain links TRBV6-5 to TRBJ2-7, with 9 bases matching TRBD2. The CDR3 region is CASSYSLAGAYEQYF. The CDR3, as DNA: TGTGCCAGCAGTTACTCCTTAGCGGGAGCCTACGAGCAGTACTTC.